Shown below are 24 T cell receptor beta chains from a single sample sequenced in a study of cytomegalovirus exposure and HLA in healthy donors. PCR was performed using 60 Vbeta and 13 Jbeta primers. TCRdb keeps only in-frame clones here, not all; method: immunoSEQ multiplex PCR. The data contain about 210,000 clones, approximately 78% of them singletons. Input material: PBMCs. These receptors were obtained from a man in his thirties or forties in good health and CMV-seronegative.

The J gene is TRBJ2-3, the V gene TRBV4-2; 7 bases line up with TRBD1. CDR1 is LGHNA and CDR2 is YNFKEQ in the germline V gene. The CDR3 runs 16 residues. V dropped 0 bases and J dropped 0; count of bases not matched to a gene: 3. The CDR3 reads CASSQEGQYSTDTQYF. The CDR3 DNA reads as TGTGCCAGCAGCCAAGAGGGACAGTATAGCACAGATACGCAGTATTTT.

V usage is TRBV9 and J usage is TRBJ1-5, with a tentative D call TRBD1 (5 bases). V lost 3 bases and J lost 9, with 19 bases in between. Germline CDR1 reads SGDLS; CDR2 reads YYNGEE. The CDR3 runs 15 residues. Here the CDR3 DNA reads TGTGCCAGCAGCGCGGAGGGGACCGCTGTAGCGCCCCAGCATTTT. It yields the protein CASSAEGTAVAPQHF.

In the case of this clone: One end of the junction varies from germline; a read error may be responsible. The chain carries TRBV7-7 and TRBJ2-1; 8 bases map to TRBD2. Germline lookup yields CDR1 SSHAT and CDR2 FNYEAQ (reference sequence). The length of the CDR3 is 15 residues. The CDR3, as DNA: TGTGCTAGCAGTTCGAATAGCGGGGCCTACAATGAGCAGTTCTTC. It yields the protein CASSSNSGAYNEQFF.

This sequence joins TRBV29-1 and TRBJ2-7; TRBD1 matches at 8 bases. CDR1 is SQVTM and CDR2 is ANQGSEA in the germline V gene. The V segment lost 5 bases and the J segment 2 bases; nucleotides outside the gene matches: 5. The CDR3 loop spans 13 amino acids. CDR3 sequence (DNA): TGCAGCGTTCGTCAGGGGGCAACCTACGAGCAGTACTTC. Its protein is CSVRQGATYEQYF.

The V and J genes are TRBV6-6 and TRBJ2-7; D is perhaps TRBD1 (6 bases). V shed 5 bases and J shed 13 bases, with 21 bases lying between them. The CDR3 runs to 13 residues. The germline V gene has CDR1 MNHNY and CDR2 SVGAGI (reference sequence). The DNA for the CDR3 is TGTGCCAGCAGTCAACTCATGGGGGCAGGGTTCTACTTC. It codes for CASSQLMGAGFYF.

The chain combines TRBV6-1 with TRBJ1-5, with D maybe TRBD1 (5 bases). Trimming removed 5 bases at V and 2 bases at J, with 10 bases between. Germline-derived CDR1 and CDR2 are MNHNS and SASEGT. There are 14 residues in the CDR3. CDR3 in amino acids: CASSYDSGNQPQHF. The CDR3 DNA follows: TGTGCCAGCAGTTATGACAGCGGCAATCAGCCCCAGCATTTT.

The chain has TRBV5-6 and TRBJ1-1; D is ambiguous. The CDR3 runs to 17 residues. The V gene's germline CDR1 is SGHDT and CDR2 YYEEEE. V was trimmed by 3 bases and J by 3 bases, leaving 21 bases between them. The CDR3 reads CASSSREIFDTYTEAFF. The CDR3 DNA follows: TGTGCCAGCAGCTCGCGGGAGATTTTTGACACTTACACTGAAGCTTTCTTT.

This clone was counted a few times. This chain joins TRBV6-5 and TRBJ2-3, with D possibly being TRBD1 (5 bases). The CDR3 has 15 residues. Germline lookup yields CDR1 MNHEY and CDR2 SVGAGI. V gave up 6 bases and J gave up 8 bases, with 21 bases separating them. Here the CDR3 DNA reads TGTGCCAGCAGCCCTAGTGTTAATAGGGGTGGTACGCAGTATTTT. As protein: CASSPSVNRGGTQYF.

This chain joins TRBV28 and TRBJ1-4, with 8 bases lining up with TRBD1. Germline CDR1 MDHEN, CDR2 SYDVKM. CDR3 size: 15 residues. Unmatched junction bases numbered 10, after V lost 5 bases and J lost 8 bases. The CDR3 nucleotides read TGTGCCAGCAGTGTATCCGACAGGGGCAGGGAAAAACTGTTTTTT. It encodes CASSVSDRGREKLFF.

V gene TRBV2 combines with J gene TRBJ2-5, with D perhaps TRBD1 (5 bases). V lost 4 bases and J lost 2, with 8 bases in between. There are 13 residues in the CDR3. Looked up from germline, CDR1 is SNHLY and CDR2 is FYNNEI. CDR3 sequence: CASSGGPQETQYF. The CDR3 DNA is TGTGCCAGCAGTGGGGGCCCTCAAGAGACCCAGTACTTC.

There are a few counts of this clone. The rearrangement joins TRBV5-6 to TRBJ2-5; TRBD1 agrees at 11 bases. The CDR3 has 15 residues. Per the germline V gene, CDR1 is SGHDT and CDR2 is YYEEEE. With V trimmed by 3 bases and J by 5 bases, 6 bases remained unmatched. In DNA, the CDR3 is TGTGCCAGCAGCTCCGGGACAGGGGGTTGGGAGACCCAGTACTTC. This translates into CASSSGTGGWETQYF.

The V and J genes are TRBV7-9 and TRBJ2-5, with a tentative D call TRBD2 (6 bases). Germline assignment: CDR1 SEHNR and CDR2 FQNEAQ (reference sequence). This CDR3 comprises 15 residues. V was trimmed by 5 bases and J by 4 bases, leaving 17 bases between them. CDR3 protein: CASSPGTAALETQYF. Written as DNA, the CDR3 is TGTGCCAGCAGCCCGGGGACTGCCGCCCTAGAGACCCAGTACTTC.

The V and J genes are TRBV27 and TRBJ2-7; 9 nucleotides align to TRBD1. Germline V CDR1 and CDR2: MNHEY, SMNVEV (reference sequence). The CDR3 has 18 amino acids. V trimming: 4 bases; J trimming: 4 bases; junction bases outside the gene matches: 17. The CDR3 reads CASSSGGLGQGKGYEQYF. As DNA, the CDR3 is TGTGCCAGCAGTTCTGGCGGGCTTGGACAGGGGAAAGGGTACGAGCAGTACTTC.

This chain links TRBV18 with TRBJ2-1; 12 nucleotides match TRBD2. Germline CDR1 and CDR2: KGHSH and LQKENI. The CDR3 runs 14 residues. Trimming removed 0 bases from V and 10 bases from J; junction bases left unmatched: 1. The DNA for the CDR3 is TGTGCCAGCTCACCACCGCTAGCGGGGGGGGAGCAGTTCTTC. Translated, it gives CASSPPLAGGEQFF.

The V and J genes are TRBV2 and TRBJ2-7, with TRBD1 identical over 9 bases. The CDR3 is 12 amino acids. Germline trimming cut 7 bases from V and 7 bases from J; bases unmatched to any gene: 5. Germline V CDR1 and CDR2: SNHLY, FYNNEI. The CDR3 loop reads CASTTDRGEQYF. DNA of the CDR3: TGTGCCAGCACCACCGACAGGGGGGAGCAGTACTTC.

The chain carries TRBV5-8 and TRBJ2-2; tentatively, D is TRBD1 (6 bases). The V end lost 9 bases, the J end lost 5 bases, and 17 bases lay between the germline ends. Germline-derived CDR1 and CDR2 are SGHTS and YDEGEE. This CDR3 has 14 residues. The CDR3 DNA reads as TGTGCCACCCACTGGGACATATCTACCGGGGAGCTGTTTTTT. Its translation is CATHWDISTGELFF. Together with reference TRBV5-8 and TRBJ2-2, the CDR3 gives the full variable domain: EAGVTQSPTHLIKTRGQQATLRCSPISGHTSVYWYQQALGLGLQFLLWYDEGEERNRGNFPPRFSGRQFPNYSSELNVNALELEDSALYLCATHWDISTGELFFGEGSRLTVL.

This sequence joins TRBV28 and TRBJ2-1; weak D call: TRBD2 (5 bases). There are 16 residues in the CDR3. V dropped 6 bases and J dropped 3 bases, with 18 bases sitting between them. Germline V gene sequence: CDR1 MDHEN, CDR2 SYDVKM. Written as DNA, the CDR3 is TGTGCCAGCAGCTCACCAGCACTAGTACTCTACAATGAGCAGTTCTTC. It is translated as CASSSPALVLYNEQFF.

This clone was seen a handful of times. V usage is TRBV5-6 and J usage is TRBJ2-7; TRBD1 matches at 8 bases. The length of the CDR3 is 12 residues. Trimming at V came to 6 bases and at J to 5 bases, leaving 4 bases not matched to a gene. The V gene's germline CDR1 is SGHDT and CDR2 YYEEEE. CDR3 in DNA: TGTGCCAGCACCGTGACAGGGGACGAGCAGTACTTC. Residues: CASTVTGDEQYF.

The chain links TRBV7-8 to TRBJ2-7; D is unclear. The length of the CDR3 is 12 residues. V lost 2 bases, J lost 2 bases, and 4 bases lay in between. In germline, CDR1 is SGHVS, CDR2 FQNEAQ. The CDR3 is CASSLTAYEQYF. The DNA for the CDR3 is TGTGCCAGCAGCTTAACAGCCTACGAGCAGTACTTC.

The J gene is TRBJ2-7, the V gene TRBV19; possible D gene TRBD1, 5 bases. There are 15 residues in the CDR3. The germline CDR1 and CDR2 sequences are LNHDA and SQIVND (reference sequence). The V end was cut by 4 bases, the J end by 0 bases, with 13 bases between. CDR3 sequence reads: CASSRQSESSYEQYF. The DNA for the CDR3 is TGTGCCAGTAGTAGACAGAGCGAAAGCTCCTACGAGCAGTACTTC.

This CDR3 is CASSSTGHEQYF. The CDR3 DNA sequence: TGTGCCAGCAGCTCAACAGGGCACGAGCAGTACTTC. V gene TRBV7-6 combines with J gene TRBJ2-7; TRBD1 might be the D (6 bases). The CDR3 runs to 12 residues. Trimming cost V 4 bases and J 5 bases, with 9 bases left between them. Germline V gene lookup returns CDR1 SGHVS and CDR2 FNYEAQ.

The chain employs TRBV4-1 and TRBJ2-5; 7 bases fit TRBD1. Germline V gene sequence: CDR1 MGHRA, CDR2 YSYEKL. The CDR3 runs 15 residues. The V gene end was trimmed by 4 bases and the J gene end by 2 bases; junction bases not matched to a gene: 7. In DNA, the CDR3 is TGCGCCAGCAGCCCTCGGACAGGAAAGCAAGAGACCCAGTACTTC. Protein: CASSPRTGKQETQYF.

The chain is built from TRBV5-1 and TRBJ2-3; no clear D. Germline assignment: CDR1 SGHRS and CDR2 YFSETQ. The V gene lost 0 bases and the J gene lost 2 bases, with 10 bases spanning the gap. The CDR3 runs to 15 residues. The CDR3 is CASSLDRVTTDTQYF. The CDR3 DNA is TGCGCCAGCAGCTTGGATCGAGTCACCACAGATACGCAGTATTTT.

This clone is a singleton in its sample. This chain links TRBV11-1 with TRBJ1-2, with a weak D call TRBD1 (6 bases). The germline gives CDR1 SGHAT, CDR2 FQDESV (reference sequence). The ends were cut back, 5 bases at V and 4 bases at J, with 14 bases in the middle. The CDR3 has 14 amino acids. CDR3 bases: TGTGCCAGCAGCCCTCAGCAGGGGCGCTATGGCTACACCTTC. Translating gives CASSPQQGRYGYTF.